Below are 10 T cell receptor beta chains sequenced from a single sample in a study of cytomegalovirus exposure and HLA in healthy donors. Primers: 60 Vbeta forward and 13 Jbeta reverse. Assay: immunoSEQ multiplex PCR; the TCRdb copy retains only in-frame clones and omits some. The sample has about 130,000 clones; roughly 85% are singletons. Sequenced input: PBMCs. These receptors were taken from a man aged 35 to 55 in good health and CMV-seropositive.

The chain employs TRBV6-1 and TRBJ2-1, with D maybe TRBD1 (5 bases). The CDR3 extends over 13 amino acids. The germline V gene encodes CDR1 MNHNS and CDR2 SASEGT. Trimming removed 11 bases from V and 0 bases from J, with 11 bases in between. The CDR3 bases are TGTGCCGCCCGGACACTCTCCTACAATGAGCAGTTCTTC. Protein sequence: CAARTLSYNEQFF.

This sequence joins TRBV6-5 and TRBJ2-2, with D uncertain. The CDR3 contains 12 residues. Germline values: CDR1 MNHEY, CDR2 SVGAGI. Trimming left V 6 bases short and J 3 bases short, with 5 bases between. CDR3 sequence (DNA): TGTGCCAGCAGCTTATACACCGGGGAGCTGTTTTTT. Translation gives CASSLYTGELFF.

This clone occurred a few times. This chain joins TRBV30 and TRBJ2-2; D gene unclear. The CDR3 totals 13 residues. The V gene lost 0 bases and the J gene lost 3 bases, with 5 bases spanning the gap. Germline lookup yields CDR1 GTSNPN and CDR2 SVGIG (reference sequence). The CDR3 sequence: CAWSVSYTGELFF. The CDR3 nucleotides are TGTGCCTGGAGTGTCTCGTACACCGGGGAGCTGTTTTTT.

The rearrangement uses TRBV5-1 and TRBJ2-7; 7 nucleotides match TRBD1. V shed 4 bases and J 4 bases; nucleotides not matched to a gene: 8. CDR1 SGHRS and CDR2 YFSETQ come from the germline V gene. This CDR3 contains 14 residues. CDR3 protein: CASSLGQDLYEQYF. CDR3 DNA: TGCGCCAGCAGCCTAGGACAGGACTTATACGAGCAGTACTTC.

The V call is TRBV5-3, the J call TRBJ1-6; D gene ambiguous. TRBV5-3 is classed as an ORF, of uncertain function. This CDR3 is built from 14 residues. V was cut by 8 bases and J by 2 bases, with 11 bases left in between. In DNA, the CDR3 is TGTGCCAGCCCCAAGGAGACCTATAATTCACCCCTCCACTTT. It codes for CASPKETYNSPLHF.

CDR3 DNA sequence: TGTGCCTGGAGTGTACTGATCGGCGGGGATACGCAGTATTTT. Translating it yields CAWSVLIGGDTQYF. The rearrangement links TRBV30 to TRBJ2-3, with D possibly TRBD2 on 5 matching bases. Germline V gene lookup returns CDR1 GTSNPN and CDR2 SVGIG (reference sequence). The germline V and J ends were trimmed by 0 bases and 6 bases, with 13 bases remaining between them. This CDR3 is built from 14 residues.

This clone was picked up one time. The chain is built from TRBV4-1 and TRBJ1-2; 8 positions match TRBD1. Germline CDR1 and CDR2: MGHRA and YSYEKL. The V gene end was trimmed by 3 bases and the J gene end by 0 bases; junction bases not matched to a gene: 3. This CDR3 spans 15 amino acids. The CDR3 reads CASSHPTGANYGYTF. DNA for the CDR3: TGCGCCAGCAGCCACCCGACAGGGGCTAACTATGGCTACACCTTC.

The CDR3 coding sequence is TGTGCCAGCAGTTCCCCGGACAGTTCCTACGAGCAGTACTTC. Residues: CASSSPDSSYEQYF. The chain carries TRBV6-5 and TRBJ2-7, with D possibly matching TRBD1 (6 bases). V dropped 4 bases and J dropped 1 base, with 11 bases sitting between them. The CDR3 length is 14 residues. Germline CDR1 and CDR2: MNHEY and SVGAGI.

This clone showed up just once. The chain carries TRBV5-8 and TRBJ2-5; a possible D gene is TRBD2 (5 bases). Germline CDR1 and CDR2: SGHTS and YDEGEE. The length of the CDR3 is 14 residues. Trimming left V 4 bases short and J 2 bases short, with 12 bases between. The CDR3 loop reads CASSPGGRQETQYF. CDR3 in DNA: TGTGCCAGCAGCCCTGGAGGACGTCAAGAGACCCAGTACTTC.

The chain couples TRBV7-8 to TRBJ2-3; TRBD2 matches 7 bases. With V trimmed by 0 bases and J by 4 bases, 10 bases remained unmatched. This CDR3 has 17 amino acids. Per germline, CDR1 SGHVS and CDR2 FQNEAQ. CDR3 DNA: TGTGCCAGCAGCTTAGCCGACGGGAGGCTAGCCTCAGATACGCAGTATTTT. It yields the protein CASSLADGRLASDTQYF. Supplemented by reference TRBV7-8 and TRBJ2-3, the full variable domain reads GAGVSQSPRYKVAKRGQDVALRCDPISGHVSLFWYQQALGQGPEFLTYFQNEAQLDKSGLPSDRFFAERPEGSVSTLKIQRTQQEDSAVYLCASSLADGRLASDTQYFGPGTRLTVL.